Listed below are T cell receptor beta chains from one sample, sequenced in a study of T cells in Graves' hyperthyroidism and ophthalmopathy. TCRdb analysed the multiplex PCR reads with MiXCR anew, one entry per CDR3 protein. The profile shows approximately 430,000 distinct CDR3 sequences, more than 15% of them singletons. Sequencing was carried out using blood. All receptors derive from a woman under 30 with Graves' hyperthyroidism. CDR3s include the opening cysteine and the closing phenylalanine or tryptophan. The D gene is left open where the match is weak. Clone size is given for some rows only: seen once, a few or many times, or a class if the clone is expanded.

TRBV20-1	-	few	TRBJ1-2	TGCAGTGCTAGAGACAGCCGCGGTTCGTATGGCTACACCTTC	CSARDSRGSYGYTF
TRBV20-1	TRBD1	-	TRBJ1-2	TGCAGTGTTACCCCTGAACAGGGGCTCAACTATGGCTACACCTTC	CSVTPEQGLNYGYTF
TRBV30	TRBD1	many	TRBJ2-1	TGTGCCTGGAGTGTACACGCAGGGGGCAATGAGCAGTTCTTC	CAWSVHAGGNEQFF
TRBV28	TRBD1	many	TRBJ2-1	TGTGCCAGCAGTTTTGGAGGGGGGACAGGGCGGGTTGAGCAGTTCTTC	CASSFGGGTGRVEQFF
TRBV2	-	many	TRBJ2-3	TGTGCCAGTAGGAGGGACTGGGGCACAGATACGCAGTATTTT	CASRRDWGTDTQYF
TRBV20-1	-	few	TRBJ1-4	TGCAGTGCGCCCCGGACGACAGGACTTAATGAAAAACTGTTTTTT	CSAPRTTGLNEKLFF
TRBV10-1	TRBD1	-	TRBJ1-5	TGCGCCACCCAAAGCGAGAGACAGGGTGAGCATCAGCCCCAGCATTTT	CATQSERQGEHQPQHF
TRBV28	TRBD1	many	TRBJ1-6	TGTGCCAGCAGTCCCCCGACAGGGATAGGTTCACCCCTCCACTTT	CASSPPTGIGSPLHF
TRBV20-1	TRBD2	-	TRBJ2-5	TGCAGTGCCCGGGGGGGGGTGTTAGAGACCCAGTACTTC	CSARGGVLETQYF
TRBV5-8	-	few	TRBJ1-2	TGTGCCAGCAGCCCCTGGACAGCCGCGAAGGGCTACACCTTC	CASSPWTAAKGYTF
TRBV19	-	few	TRBJ1-5	TGTGCCAGTAGTACGGGGCACCCTAGCAATCAGCCCCAGCATTTT	CASSTGHPSNQPQHF
TRBV6-1	-	many	TRBJ2-1	TGTGCCAGCAGTGAAATGGGGGGAAGCGAGGTCCTCTCCTACAATGAGCAGTTCTTC	CASSEMGGSEVLSYNEQFF
TRBV5-6	-	few	TRBJ2-1	TGTGCCAGCAGCACCGGGCCCTATCACAATGAGCAGTTCTTC	CASSTGPYHNEQFF
TRBV7-2	-	many	TRBJ2-5	TGTGCCAGCATCCCCAGGGAGTATCAAGAGACCCAGTACTTC	CASIPREYQETQYF
TRBV7-2	-	-	TRBJ2-7	TGTGCCAGCAGCCAAGATGGGACCTACGAGCAGTACTTC	CASSQDGTYEQYF
TRBV9	TRBD2	few	TRBJ2-3	TGTGCCAGCAGCGCCTACGGGACTAGTGGCACAGATACGCAGTATTTT	CASSAYGTSGTDTQYF
TRBV6-1	TRBD2	many	TRBJ2-7	TGTGCCAGCAGCCTTGGGACTAGCGGGACGAACGAGCAGTACTTC	CASSLGTSGTNEQYF
TRBV7-8	-	many	TRBJ1-1	TGTGCCAGCAGCTTGACGGGGGGGAACACTGAAGCTTTCTTT	CASSLTGGNTEAFF
TRBV5-1	-	-	TRBJ1-2	TGCGCCAGCAGCGGTGGGGGCAGGGGAAACTATGGCTACACCTTC	CASSGGGRGNYGYTF
TRBV6-1	-	few	TRBJ2-3	TGTGCCAGCAGAACAAAGGGGGCAGATACGCAGTATTTT	CASRTKGADTQYF
TRBV30	TRBD2	many	TRBJ2-5	TGTGCCTGGGAACCCGAGCGGGGGACGTTAGAGACCCAGTACTTC	CAWEPERGTLETQYF
TRBV24-1	TRBD2	many	TRBJ2-1	TGTGCCACCAGTGTAGCTAGCGGGTCCTACAATGAGCAGTTCTTC	CATSVASGSYNEQFF
TRBV20-1	-	many	TRBJ2-1	TGCAGTGCTAATTTTCCTGAGCAGTTCTTC	CSANFPEQFF
TRBV20-1	-	many	TRBJ2-5	TGCAGTGCGGAGCCGGGCCCTAGCCGGGAGACCCAGTACTTC	CSAEPGPSRETQYF
TRBV19	-	many	TRBJ1-1	TGTGCCAGTAGTATAAGTAGCGGCATGAACACTGAAGCTTTCTTT	CASSISSGMNTEAFF
TRBV30	-	many	TRBJ2-7	TGTGCCTGGACGATTAGCGGATACGAGCAGTACTTC	CAWTISGYEQYF
TRBV28	-	-	TRBJ1-1	TGTGCCAGCACTTGGAGACAGTTGAACACTGAAGCTTTCTTT	CASTWRQLNTEAFF
TRBV6-2/TRBV6-3	-	many	TRBJ1-5	TGTGCCAGCACCAAAACAGGGAATAGCAATCAGCCCCAGCATTTT	CASTKTGNSNQPQHF
TRBV13	TRBD1	few	TRBJ1-2	TGTGCCAGCAGCTTAGTATCCAGGGGGTATGGCTACACCTTC	CASSLVSRGYGYTF
TRBV12-3/TRBV12-4	-	many	TRBJ1-1	TGTGCCAGCAGTTCGACGGGAAACACTGAAGCTTTCTTT	CASSSTGNTEAFF
TRBV20-1	TRBD1	many	TRBJ1-4	TGCAGTGCTGAACCCGACAGGGGACGGTACGAAAAACTGTTTTTT	CSAEPDRGRYEKLFF
TRBV3-1	-	-	TRBJ1-5	TGTGCCGGTGGGTCCTTAGGCGAAGATAGCAATCAGCCCCAGCATTTT	CAGGSLGEDSNQPQHF
TRBV15	TRBD2	many	TRBJ2-1	TGTGCCACCAGCAGAGTGCGGGAGGGGTACAATGAGCAGTTCTTC	CATSRVREGYNEQFF
TRBV5-1	-	many	TRBJ2-6	TGCGCCAGCGGGGCAGGTTACTCTGGGGCCAACGTCCTGACTTTC	CASGAGYSGANVLTF
TRBV6-5	-	many	TRBJ2-7	TGTGCCAGCAGTTACTCGGTCGCAGGGGGAGGGGAGCAGTACTTC	CASSYSVAGGGEQYF
TRBV7-8	TRBD2	many	TRBJ2-7	TGTGCCAGCAGCTTAGCTCGGGGGGGGGGGGTCGAGCAGTACTTC	CASSLARGGGVEQYF